The 9 T cell receptor beta chains below come from one sample, sequenced in a study of beta chain features in type 1 diabetes. The antigens these receptors bind are not known. The study's findings and limits: Shortening of TCRB CDR3s, moderate but significant, appeared in all four CD4+ subsets of Type 1 diabetes patients.

cDNA synthesis used the whole RNA isolate, giving expressed TCRB sequences. Measured with immunoSEQ multiplex PCR; TCRdb has only the in-frame clones, and not every one. The sample lists around 250,000 clones, over 11% occurring once. Sequenced: naive CD4+ T cells from blood. These receptors were obtained from a man younger than 40 with type 1 diabetes.

The chain joins TRBV11-2 to TRBJ2-3; 7 bases line up with TRBD2. With V trimmed by 5 bases and J by 9 bases, 5 bases remained unmatched. The CDR3 is made up of 12 amino acids. Germline CDR1 reads SGHAT; CDR2 reads FQNNGV. CDR3 DNA sequence: TGTGCCAGCAGCCCCGGGGGAGGGACGCAGTATTTT. Translation: CASSPGGGTQYF.

This clone was seen more than once but under ten times. The chain is built from TRBV5-6 and TRBJ2-5; 10 bases agree with TRBD1. This CDR3 has 15 amino acids. Per the germline V gene, CDR1 is SGHDT and CDR2 is YYEEEE. V lost 4 bases and J lost 2; bases outside the gene matches: 5. CDR3 bases: TGTGCCAGCAGCATACCGGGACAGGGGCAAGAGACCCAGTACTTC. The encoded protein is CASSIPGQGQETQYF.

This chain connects TRBV29-1 to TRBJ1-2; no clear D. V was clipped by 6 bases and J by 4 bases, with 18 bases between them. There are 14 residues in the CDR3. Germline lookup yields CDR1 SQVTM and CDR2 ANQGSEA. DNA for the CDR3: TGCAGCGTGGGCTTCACGAACAGCGGCTATGGCTACACCTTC. This gives the protein CSVGFTNSGYGYTF. The full variable domain, with the rest looked up from reference TRBV29-1 and TRBJ1-2, is SAVISQKPSRDICQRGTSLTIQCQVDSQVTMMFWYRQQPGQSLTLIATANQGSEATYESGFVIDKFPISRPNLTFSTLTVSNMSPEDSSIYLCSVGFTNSGYGYTFGSGTRLTVV.

The CDR3 bases are TGTGCCAGCAGCCAAGATTTAGTAAACACCATATATTTT. Protein sequence: CASSQDLVNTIYF. The rearrangement joins TRBV4-2 to TRBJ1-3; D remains unclear. V was pared by 0 bases and J by 6 bases, with 6 bases between. Germline values: CDR1 LGHNA, CDR2 YNFKEQ. The CDR3 totals 13 residues.

V gene TRBV9 combines with J gene TRBJ1-5, with 9 bases fitting TRBD1. This CDR3 is built from 15 residues. Germline CDR1 reads SGDLS; CDR2 reads YYNGEE. With 4 bases clipped from V and 3 bases from J, the junction kept 5 bases outside the gene matches. Written as DNA, the CDR3 is TGTGCCAGCAGCAGGACAGGGGACCCCAATCAGCCCCAGCATTTT. This gives the protein CASSRTGDPNQPQHF. Drawing the rest from reference TRBV9 and TRBJ1-5, the complete variable domain is DSGVTQTPKHLITATGQRVTLRCSPRSGDLSVYWYQQSLDQGLQFLIQYYNGEERAKGNILERFSAQQFPDLHSELNLSSLELGDSALYFCASSRTGDPNQPQHFGDGTRLSIL.

This chain links TRBV2 with TRBJ2-1; D possibly corresponds to TRBD1 (6 bases). V dropped 2 bases and J dropped 11 bases, with 13 bases sitting between them. Germline V lookup: CDR1 SNHLY, CDR2 FYNNEI. CDR3 size: 13 residues. DNA of the CDR3: TGTGCCAGCAGTGAAACCTTGACAGGACAGCAGTTCTTC. Translation gives CASSETLTGQQFF.

Only a few counts were recorded for this clone. This rearrangement joins TRBV5-1 to TRBJ2-1; D is uncertain. V was cut by 0 bases and J by 10 bases, with 11 bases left in between. The germline CDR1 and CDR2 sequences are SGHRS and YFSETQ. The CDR3 contains 13 residues. The DNA of the CDR3 is TGCGCCAGCAGCTTGGCCCTTAGAAGCGAGCAGTTCTTC. It specifies CASSLALRSEQFF.

The chain combines TRBV7-9 with TRBJ2-5, with TRBD1 identical over 7 bases. The DNA matches TRBJ2-7 better at its end, which makes the J call doubtful. This CDR3 has 14 residues. Germline-derived CDR1 and CDR2 are SEHNR and FQNEAQ (reference sequence). The CDR3 DNA reads as TGTGCCAGCAGCCGACAGGGAACCGGGTACGAGCAGTACTTC. Translating gives CASSRQGTGYEQYF.

This clone was detected only a few times. The chain couples TRBV7-2 to TRBJ2-7; 7 bases fit TRBD1. V gave up 6 bases and J gave up 2 bases; unmatched junction bases: 7. CDR1 is SGHTA, CDR2 FQGNSA, per germline. The CDR3 is 14 amino acids. CDR3 in DNA: TGTGCCAGCAGGCCGGGACAGCGCACCTACGAGCAGTACTTC. It translates to CASRPGQRTYEQYF.